The clone carrying this TCR beta chain registers medium-sized by frequency. The naive CD8+ gate required CD45RO-CCR7+CD27+CD95- phenotype. The sample comes from a study of CXCR3-negative and CXCR3-positive naive CD8 T cells. Looked up from germline, CDR1 is DFQATT and CDR2 is SNEGSKA (reference sequence). This CDR3 region has 17 residues. The libraries of TRB cDNA were prepared using 5' RACE with UMI labels. TCRdb processed the 5' RACE reads again and assigns one entry to each CDR3 protein, with no DNA. Here the sample table reports more than 20,000 distinct CDR3 sequences. The sequencing input was naive CXCR3- CD8+ T cells from blood. Subset of the sample: CD45RO-CCR7+CD27+CD95- naive CD8+ T cells lacking CXCR3 (TNR3-). The gene calls are TRBV20-1 and TRBJ2-3; TCRdb outputs TRBD2, but without DNA this stays unchecked. The TCR was taken from a human donor in good health. Some clones in this sample may be carry-over from other donors' samples. The CDR3 here is CSVNPGTSGRSTDTQYF.